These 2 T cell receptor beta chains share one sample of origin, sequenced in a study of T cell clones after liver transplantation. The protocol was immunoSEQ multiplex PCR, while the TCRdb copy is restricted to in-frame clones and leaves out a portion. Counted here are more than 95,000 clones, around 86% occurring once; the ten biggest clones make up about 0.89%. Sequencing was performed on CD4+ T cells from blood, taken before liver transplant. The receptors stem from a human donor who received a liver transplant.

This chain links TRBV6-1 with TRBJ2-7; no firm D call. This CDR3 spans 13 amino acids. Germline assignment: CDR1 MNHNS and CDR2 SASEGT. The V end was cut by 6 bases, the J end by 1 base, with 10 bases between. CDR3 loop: CASSPTGSYEQYF. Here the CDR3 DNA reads TGTGCCAGCAGCCCAACTGGGTCCTACGAGCAGTACTTC.

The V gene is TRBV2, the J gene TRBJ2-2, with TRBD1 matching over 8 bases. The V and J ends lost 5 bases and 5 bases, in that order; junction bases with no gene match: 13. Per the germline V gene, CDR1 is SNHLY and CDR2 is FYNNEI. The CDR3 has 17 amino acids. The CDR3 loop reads CASSPTGQGATTGELFF. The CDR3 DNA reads TGTGCCAGCAGTCCCACTGGGCAGGGGGCTACGACCGGGGAGCTGTTTTTT.